The T cell receptor (beta chain) described here comes from a study of blood T cell repertoires in COVID-19. Study at large: The United States, Italy and Spain were the sources of the acute and convalescent COVID-19 samples.

Only in-frame clones appear in the TCRdb table, and some are missing; sequencing was by immunoSEQ multiplex PCR. The table shows nearly 350,000 clones, with about 88% occurring only once. The CDR3 has 17 residues. V lost 0 bases and J lost 4, with 19 bases in between. The V gene's germline CDR1 is LGHDT and CDR2 YNNKEL (reference sequence). The TCR sequence derives from a woman aged 70 to 79 with COVID-19, enrolled during active disease. V gene TRBV3-1 (or the pseudogene TRBV3-2) combines with J gene TRBJ2-7; maybe TRBD1 (6 bases). The source material was peripheral blood. The CDR3 sequence: CASSQDYKGTTHYEQYF. CDR3 bases: TGTGCCAGCAGCCAAGATTATAAGGGGACAACTCATTACGAGCAGTACTTC.